The sequence of this TCR beta chain was determined in a study of T-cell memory formation after mild COVID-19. Study-level findings and limits: Clones which contracted sat mainly in CM and EM if CD4+, and in EMRA if CD8+. Memory cells collected pre-infection included some clones that later responded, suggesting cross-reactive memory joined.

Constant-segment primers were used for 5'RACE, and the resulting TCR alpha and TCR beta cDNA libraries carried sample barcodes and UMIs. TCRdb re-called the 5' RACE reads with MiXCR, one entry per CDR3 protein. The sample carries 6,500 to 8,500 distinct CDR3 sequences, roughly a third recorded once. This clonotype was picked up many times. Its specificity is not known. The CDR3 consists of 13 residues. Trimming took 0 bases from V and 4 from J, leaving 5 bases between them. Per germline, CDR1 SGDLS and CDR2 YYNGEE. The sequence was collected from an adult woman who had mild COVID-19 (a few samples of this study predate the infection). Cell type and time point are not known. The material sequenced was PBMCs or a T cell subset sorted from them (not recorded which). This chain uses TRBV9 with TRBJ1-5; no definite D call. This chain's CDR3 is CASSVGHNQPQHF. Here the CDR3 DNA reads TGTGCCAGCAGCGTAGGTCATAATCAGCCCCAGCATTTT. Combining the CDR3 with reference TRBV9 and TRBJ1-5 gives the whole variable domain DSGVTQTPKHLITATGQRVTLRCSPRSGDLSVYWYQQSLDQGLQFLIQYYNGEERAKGNILERFSAQQFPDLHSELNLSSLELGDSALYFCASSVGHNQPQHFGDGTRLSIL.